The present T cell receptor (beta chain) was sequenced within a study of T cell changes during pregnancy in multiple sclerosis. The CDR3 runs to 13 residues. Germline-derived CDR1 and CDR2 are SSHAT and FNYEAQ (reference sequence). This table comes from immunoSEQ multiplex PCR, and its TCRdb copy is limited to in-frame clones, with some not included. Among about 130,000 clones listed, 95% to 98% were seen once. A word on this clone: One junction end disagrees with the germline gene, perhaps due to a read error.

This sample comprised peripheral blood, obtained after pregnancy. The chain has TRBV7-7 and TRBJ2-7, with a tentative D call TRBD1 (5 bases). The source of this sequence is a female donor with multiple sclerosis, enrolled in a pregnancy study. For the CDR3, the DNA is TGTGCTAGCAGCTTATATCAGGGTTACGAGCAGTACTTC. Translating gives CASSLYQGYEQYF.